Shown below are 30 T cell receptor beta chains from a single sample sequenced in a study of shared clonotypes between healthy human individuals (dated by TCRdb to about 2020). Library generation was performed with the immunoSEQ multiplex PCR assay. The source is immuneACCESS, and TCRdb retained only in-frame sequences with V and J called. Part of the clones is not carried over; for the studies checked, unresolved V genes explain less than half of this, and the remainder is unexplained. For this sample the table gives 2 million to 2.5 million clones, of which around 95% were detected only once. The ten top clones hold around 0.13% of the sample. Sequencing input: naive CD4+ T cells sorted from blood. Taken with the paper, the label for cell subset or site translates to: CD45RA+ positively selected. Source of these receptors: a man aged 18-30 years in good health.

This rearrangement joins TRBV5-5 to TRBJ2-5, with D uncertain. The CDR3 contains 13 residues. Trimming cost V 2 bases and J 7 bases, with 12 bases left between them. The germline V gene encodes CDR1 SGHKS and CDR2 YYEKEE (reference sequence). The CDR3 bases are TGTGCCAGCAGCTTCGACGTCGTACGGACCCAGTACTTC. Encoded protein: CASSFDVVRTQYF.

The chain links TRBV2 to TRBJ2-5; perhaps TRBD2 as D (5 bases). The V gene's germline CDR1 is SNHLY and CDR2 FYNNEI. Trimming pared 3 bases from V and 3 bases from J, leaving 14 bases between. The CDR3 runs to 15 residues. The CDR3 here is CASSEGRRREETQYF. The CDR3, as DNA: TGTGCCAGCAGTGAGGGCAGGAGGCGAGAAGAGACCCAGTACTTC.

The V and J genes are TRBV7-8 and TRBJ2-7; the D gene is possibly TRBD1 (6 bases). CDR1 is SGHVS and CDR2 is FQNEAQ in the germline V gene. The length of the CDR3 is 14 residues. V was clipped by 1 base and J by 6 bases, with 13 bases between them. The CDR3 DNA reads TGTGCCAGCAGCTTAGTTGAAACAGGGACCGAGCAGTACTTC. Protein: CASSLVETGTEQYF.

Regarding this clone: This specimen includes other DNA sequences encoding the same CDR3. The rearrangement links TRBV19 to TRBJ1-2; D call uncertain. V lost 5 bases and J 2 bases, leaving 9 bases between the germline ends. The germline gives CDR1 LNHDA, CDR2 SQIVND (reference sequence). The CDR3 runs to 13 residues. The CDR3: CASSEGPNYGYTF. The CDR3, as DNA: TGTGCCAGTAGTGAGGGTCCAAACTATGGCTACACCTTC.

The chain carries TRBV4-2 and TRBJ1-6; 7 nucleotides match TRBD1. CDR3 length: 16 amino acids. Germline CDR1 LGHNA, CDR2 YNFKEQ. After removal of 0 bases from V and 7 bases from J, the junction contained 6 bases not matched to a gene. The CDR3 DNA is TGTGCCAGCAGCCAAGATCTTGGACAGGAAAATTCACCCCTCCACTTT. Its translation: CASSQDLGQENSPLHF.

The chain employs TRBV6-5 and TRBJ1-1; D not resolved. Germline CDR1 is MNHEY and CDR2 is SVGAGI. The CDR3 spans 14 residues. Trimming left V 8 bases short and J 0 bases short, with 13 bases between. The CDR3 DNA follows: TGTGCCAGCGATGTGGGGTCCTTGAACACTGAAGCTTTCTTT. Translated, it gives CASDVGSLNTEAFF.

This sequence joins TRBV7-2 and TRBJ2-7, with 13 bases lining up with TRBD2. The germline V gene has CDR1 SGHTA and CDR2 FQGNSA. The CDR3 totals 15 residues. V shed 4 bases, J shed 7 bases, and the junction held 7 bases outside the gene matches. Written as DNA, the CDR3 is TGTGCCAGCAGCTCAGGACTAGCGGGAGTAAAAGAGCAGTACTTC. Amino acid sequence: CASSSGLAGVKEQYF.

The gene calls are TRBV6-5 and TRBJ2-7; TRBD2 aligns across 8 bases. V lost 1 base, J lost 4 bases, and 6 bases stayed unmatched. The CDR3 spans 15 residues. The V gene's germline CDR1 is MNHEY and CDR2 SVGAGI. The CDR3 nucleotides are TGTGCCAGCAGTTACTTCGGGGGGGCAAAGTACGAGCAGTACTTC. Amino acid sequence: CASSYFGGAKYEQYF.

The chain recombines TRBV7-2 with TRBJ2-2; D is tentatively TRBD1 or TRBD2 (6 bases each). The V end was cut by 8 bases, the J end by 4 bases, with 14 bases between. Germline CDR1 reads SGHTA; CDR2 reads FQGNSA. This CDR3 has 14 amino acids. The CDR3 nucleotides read TGTGCCAGCGCACGGGAGACAGGCACCGGGGAGCTGTTTTTT. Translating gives CASARETGTGELFF.

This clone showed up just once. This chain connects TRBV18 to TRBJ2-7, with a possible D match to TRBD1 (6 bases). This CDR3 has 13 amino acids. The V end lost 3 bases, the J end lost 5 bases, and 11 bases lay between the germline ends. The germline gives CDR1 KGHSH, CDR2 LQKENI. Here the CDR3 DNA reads TGTGCCAGCTCACCGCAGAGGGGGAACGAGCAGTACTTC. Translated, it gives CASSPQRGNEQYF.

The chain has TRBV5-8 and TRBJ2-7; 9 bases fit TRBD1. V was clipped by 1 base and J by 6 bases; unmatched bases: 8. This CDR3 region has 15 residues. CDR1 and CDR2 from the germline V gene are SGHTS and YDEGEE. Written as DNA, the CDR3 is TGTGCCAGCAGCTTGCCGGGACAGGGCTTTAGCGAGCAGTACTTC. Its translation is CASSLPGQGFSEQYF.

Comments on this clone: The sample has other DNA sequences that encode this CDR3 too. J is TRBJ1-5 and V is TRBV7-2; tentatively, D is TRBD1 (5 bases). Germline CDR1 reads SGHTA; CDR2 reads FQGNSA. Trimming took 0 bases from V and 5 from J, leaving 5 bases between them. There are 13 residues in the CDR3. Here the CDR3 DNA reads TGTGCCAGCAGCTTAGCGGGGGATCAGCCCCAGCATTTT. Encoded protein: CASSLAGDQPQHF.

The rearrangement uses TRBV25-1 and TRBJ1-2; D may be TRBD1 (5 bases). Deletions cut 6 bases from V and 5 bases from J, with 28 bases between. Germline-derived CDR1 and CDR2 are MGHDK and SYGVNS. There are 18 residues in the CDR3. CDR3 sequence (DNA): TGTGCCAGCAGCAGTAGCTCCCGGGACCCAACAAGGACATATGGCTACACCTTC. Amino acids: CASSSSSRDPTRTYGYTF.

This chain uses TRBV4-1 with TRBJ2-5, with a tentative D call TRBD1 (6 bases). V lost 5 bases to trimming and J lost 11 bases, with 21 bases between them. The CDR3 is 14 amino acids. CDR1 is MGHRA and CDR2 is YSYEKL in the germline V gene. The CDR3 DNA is TGCGCCAGCAGCTCAGGGGCAGAACGGCAAGAGCAGTACTTC. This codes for CASSSGAERQEQYF.

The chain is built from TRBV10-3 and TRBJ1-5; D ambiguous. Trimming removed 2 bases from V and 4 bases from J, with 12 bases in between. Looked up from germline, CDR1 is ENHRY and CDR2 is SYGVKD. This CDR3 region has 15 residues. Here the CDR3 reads CAISEGQRSNQPQHF. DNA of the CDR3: TGTGCCATCAGTGAGGGGCAGAGGTCTAATCAGCCCCAGCATTTT.

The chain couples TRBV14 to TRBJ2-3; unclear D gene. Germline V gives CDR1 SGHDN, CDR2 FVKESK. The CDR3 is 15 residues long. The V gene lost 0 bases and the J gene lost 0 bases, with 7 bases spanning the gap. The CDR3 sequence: CASSQDGRSTDTQYF. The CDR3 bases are TGTGCCAGCAGCCAAGATGGTAGGAGCACAGATACGCAGTATTTT. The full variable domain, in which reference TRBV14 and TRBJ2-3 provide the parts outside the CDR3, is EAGVTQFPSHSVIEKGQTVTLRCDPISGHDNLYWYRRVMGKEIKFLLHFVKESKQDESGMPNNRFLAERTGGTYSTLKVQPAELEDSGVYFCASSQDGRSTDTQYFGPGTRLTVL.

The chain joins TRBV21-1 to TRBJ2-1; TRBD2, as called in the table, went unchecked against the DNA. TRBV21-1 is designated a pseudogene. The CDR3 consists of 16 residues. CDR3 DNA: TGTGCCAGCAGCAAAGTTTTTGGGACTAGCGACAATGAGCAGTTCTTC. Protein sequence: CASSKVFGTSDNEQFF.

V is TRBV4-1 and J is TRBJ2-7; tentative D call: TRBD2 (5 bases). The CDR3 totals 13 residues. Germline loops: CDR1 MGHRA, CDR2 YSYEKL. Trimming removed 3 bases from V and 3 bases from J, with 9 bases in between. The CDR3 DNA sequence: TGCGCCAGCAGCCAGAACGAGGGCTACGAGCAGTACTTC. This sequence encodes CASSQNEGYEQYF.

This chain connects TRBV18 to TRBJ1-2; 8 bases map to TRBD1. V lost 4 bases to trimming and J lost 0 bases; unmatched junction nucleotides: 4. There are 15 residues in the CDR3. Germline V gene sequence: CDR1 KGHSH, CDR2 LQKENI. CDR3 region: CASSQGQAANYGYTF. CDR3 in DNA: TGTGCCAGCTCACAGGGACAGGCGGCTAACTATGGCTACACCTTC.

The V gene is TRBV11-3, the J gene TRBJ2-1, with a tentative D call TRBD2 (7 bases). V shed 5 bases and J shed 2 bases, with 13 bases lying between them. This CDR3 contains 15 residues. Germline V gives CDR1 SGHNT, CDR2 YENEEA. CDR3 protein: CASSPGGPAYNEQFF. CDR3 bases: TGTGCCAGCAGCCCCGGGGGGCCAGCCTACAATGAGCAGTTCTTC.

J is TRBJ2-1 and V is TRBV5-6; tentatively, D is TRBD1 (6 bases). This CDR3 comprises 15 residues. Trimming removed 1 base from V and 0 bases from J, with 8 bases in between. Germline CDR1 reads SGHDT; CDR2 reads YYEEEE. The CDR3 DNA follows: TGTGCCAGCAGCTTGAAGGGGGTCTCCTACAATGAGCAGTTCTTC. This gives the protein CASSLKGVSYNEQFF.

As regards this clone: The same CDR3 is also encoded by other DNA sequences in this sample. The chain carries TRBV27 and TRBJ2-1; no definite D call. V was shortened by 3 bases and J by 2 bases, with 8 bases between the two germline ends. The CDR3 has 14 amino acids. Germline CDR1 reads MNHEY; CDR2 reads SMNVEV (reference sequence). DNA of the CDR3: TGTGCCAGCAGTTTGTCTGGGGCCTACAATGAGCAGTTCTTC. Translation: CASSLSGAYNEQFF.

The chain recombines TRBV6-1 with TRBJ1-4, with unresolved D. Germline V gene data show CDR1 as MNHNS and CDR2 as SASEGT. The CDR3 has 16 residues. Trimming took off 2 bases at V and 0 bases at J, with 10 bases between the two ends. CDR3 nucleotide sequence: TGTGCCAGCAGTGAAAGTGTTTGGACAACTAATGAAAAACTGTTTTTT. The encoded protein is CASSESVWTTNEKLFF.

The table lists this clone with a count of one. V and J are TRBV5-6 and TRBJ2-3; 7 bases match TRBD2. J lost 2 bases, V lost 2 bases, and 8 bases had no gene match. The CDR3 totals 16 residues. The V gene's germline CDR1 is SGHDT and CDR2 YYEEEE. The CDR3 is CASSFRASGNTDTQYF. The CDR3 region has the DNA TGTGCCAGCAGCTTCCGCGCTAGCGGAAACACAGATACGCAGTATTTT.

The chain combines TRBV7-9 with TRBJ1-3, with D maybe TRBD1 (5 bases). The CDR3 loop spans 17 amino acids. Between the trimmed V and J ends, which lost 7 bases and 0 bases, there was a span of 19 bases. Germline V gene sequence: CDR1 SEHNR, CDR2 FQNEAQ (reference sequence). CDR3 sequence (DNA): TGTGCCAGCACCATAGACAGCACCAATCTCTCTGGAAACACCATATATTTT. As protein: CASTIDSTNLSGNTIYF.

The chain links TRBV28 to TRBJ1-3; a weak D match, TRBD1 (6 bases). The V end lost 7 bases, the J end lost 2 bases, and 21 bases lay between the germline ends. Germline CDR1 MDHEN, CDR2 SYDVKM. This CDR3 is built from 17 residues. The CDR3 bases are TGTGCCAGCAACCTTAGGGGGAGCGGGACCGCTGGAAACACCATATATTTT. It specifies CASNLRGSGTAGNTIYF.

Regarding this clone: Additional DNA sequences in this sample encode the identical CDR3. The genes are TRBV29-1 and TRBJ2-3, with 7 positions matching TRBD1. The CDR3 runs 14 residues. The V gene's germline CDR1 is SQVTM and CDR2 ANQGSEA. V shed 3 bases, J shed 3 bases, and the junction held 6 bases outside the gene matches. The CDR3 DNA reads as TGCAGCGTTGAGTCAGGGGGACGAACAGATACGCAGTATTTT. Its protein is CSVESGGRTDTQYF.

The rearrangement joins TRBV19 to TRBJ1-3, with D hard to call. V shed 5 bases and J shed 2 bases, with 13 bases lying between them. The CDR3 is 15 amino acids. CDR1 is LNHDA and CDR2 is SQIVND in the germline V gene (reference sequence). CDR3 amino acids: CASSPGEPPGNTIYF. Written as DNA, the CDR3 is TGTGCCAGTAGTCCCGGGGAACCTCCTGGAAACACCATATATTTT.

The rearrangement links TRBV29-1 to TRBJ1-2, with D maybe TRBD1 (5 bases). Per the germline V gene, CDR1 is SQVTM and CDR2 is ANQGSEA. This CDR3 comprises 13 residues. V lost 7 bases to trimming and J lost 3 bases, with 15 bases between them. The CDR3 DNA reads TGCAGCGGCGAACGGGGAGGGGACTATGGCTACACCTTC. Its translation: CSGERGGDYGYTF.

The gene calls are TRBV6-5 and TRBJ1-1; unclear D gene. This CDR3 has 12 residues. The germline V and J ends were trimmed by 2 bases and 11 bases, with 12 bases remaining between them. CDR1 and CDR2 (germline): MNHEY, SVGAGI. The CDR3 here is CASSYGGSAAFF. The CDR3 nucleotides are TGTGCCAGCAGTTACGGTGGCTCAGCGGCTTTCTTT.